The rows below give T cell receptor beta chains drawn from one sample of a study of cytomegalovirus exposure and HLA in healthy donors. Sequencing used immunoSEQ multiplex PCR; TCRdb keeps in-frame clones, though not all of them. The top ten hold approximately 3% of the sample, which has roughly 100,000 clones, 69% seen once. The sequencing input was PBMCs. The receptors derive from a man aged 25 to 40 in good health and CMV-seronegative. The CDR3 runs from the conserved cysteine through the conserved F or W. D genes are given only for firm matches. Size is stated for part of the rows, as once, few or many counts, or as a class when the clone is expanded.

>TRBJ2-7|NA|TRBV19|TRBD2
TGTGCCAGTAGTATCAGCGGGAACCTCTACGAGCAGTACTTC
CASSISGNLYEQYF
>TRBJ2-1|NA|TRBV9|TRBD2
TGTGCCAGCAGCGTAGTTGTTAGCGGGAGCTACAATGAGCAGTTCTTC
CASSVVVSGSYNEQFF
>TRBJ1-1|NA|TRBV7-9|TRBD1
TGTGCCAGCAGCGCCCTTCAGGGGGAAACTGAAGCTTTCTTT
CASSALQGETEAFF
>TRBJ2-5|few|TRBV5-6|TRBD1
TGTGCCAGCAGCGGGGACAGGGGGCGGGAGACCCAGTACTTC
CASSGDRGRETQYF
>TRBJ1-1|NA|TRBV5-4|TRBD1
TGTGCCGGGGGGGACAGGGGGAACACTGAAGCTTTCTTT
CAGGDRGNTEAFF
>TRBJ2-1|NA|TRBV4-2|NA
TGTGCCAGCAGCCAAGCAGGTCCGGGAGTCACCGTGTCTATCTACAATGAGCAGTTCTTC
CASSQAGPGVTVSIYNEQFF
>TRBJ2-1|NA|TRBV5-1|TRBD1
TGCGCCAGCAGCTCCGGGACAGGCTCCTACAATGAGCAGTTCTTC
CASSSGTGSYNEQFF
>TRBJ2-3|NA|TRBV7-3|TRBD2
TGTGCCAGCAGCGGCCCGTGGGTAGCGGGAGGGGGAGATACGCAGTATTTT
CASSGPWVAGGGDTQYF
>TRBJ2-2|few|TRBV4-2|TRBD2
TGTGCCAGCAGCCTCCGAGCGGGAGGAGGCCCCGGGGAGCTGTTTTTT
CASSLRAGGGPGELFF
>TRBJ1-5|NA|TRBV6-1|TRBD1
TGTGCCAGCTTCCCGGGACAGAGCAATCAGCCCCAGCATTTT
CASFPGQSNQPQHF